Below, one TCR beta chain is given with its context. The same CDR3 arises from other DNA sequences in this sample as well. Clones were read by immunoSEQ multiplex PCR, and TCRdb kept only the in-frame ones, dropping some. Found here are approximately 2.4 million clones, approximately 94% of them singletons; the top ten hold around 0.13%. The data were taken from a study of shared clonotypes between healthy human individuals. Sequencing used naive CD4+ T cells sorted from blood. Subset denoted: CD45RA+ positively selected. The TCR comes from a man younger than 30 in good health.

CDR3 residues: CATRDSNTEAFF. The CDR3 coding sequence is TGTGCCACCAGGGACTCGAACACTGAAGCTTTCTTT. The chain is built from TRBV6-5 and TRBJ1-1; TRBD1 is a possible D gene (5 bases). V shed 10 bases and J shed 1 base, with 10 bases lying between them. There are 12 residues in the CDR3. Germline V lookup: CDR1 MNHEY, CDR2 SVGAGI.